These 28 T cell receptor beta chains were all obtained from the same sample, sequenced in a study of cytomegalovirus exposure and HLA in healthy donors. Amplification used 60 Vbeta primers and 13 Jbeta primers. Data came from immunoSEQ multiplex PCR; TCRdb stores just in-frame clones and leaves some out. The repertoire includes 95,000 to 120,000 clones, about 78% of them detected once, and less than 6% sits in the top ten. Material for sequencing was PBMCs. The receptors shown here come from a woman in her twenties or thirties in good health and CMV-seropositive.

The chain carries TRBV5-8 and TRBJ1-4; a possible D gene is TRBD1 (5 bases). The CDR3 has 15 residues. CDR1 SGHTS and CDR2 YDEGEE come from the germline V gene. V was cut by 5 bases and J by 8 bases, with 19 bases left in between. Written as DNA, the CDR3 is TGTGCCAGCAGGTTCCCGGGACTCAGTGGGGAAAAACTGTTTTTT. Its protein is CASRFPGLSGEKLFF. The full variable domain, with the rest looked up from reference TRBV5-8 and TRBJ1-4, is EAGVTQSPTHLIKTRGQQATLRCSPISGHTSVYWYQQALGLGLQFLLWYDEGEERNRGNFPPRFSGRQFPNYSSELNVNALELEDSALYLCASRFPGLSGEKLFFGSGTQLSVL.

The chain is built from TRBV5-1 and TRBJ1-4, with D possibly matching TRBD1 (6 bases). Germline CDR1 SGHRS, CDR2 YFSETQ. Trimming took 3 bases from V and 6 from J, leaving 12 bases between them. The CDR3 has 14 amino acids. CDR3 residues: CASSSGQEDEKLFF. As DNA, the CDR3 is TGCGCCAGCAGCTCGGGACAAGAGGATGAAAAACTGTTTTTT.

In this sample, this clone turned up a few times. The chain employs TRBV21-1 and TRBJ2-5; TRBD1 is the table's D call, not checked against the DNA. TRBV21-1 is a pseudogene. The CDR3 is 16 residues long. CDR3 in DNA: TGTGCCAGCAGCAGGCACAGCCACCCCGTGGAAGAGACCCAGTACTTC. Translated: CASSRHSHPVEETQYF.

This clone was detected only a few times. The sample contains more than one DNA sequence encoding this CDR3. The CDR3 loop is CASSPDRGQGNTIYF. In DNA, the CDR3 is TGCGCCAGCAGCCCGGACAGGGGGCAAGGAAACACCATATATTTT. The gene calls are TRBV5-1 and TRBJ1-3; TRBD1 agrees at 11 bases. This CDR3 is built from 15 residues. V shed 4 bases, J shed 4 bases, and the junction held 4 bases outside the gene matches. Per germline, CDR1 SGHRS and CDR2 YFSETQ.

This clone has only one observation. The V gene is TRBV4-2, the J gene TRBJ2-1; a weak D match, TRBD2 (5 bases). The CDR3 extends over 14 amino acids. V dropped 2 bases and J dropped 7 bases, with 12 bases sitting between them. Germline V lookup: CDR1 LGHNA, CDR2 YNFKEQ. In DNA, the CDR3 is TGTGCCAGCAGCCAAAGCCGGGAAATTAATGAGCAGTTCTTC. Protein sequence: CASSQSREINEQFF.

This sequence joins TRBV18 and TRBJ1-4; possible D gene TRBD1, 5 bases. This CDR3 is 14 amino acids long. V lost 4 bases and J lost 5, with 11 bases in between. In germline, CDR1 is KGHSH, CDR2 LQKENI. The CDR3 DNA sequence: TGTGCCAGCTCACACGGACGGGGGAATGAAAAACTGTTTTTT. The encoded protein is CASSHGRGNEKLFF.

As DNA, the CDR3 is TGTGCCATCAGTGAGTCTCGGGGGGGCCAAGAGACCCAGTACTTC. Residues: CAISESRGGQETQYF. The V gene is TRBV10-3, the J gene TRBJ2-5, with TRBD2 matching 8 bases. This CDR3 has 15 residues. Germline CDR1 ENHRY, CDR2 SYGVKD. Unmatched junction bases numbered 1, after V lost 0 bases and J lost 1 base.

In this sample, this clone turned up once. The chain combines TRBV19 with TRBJ2-1; 10 nucleotides line up with TRBD2. V lost 6 bases, J lost 5 bases, and 7 bases stayed unmatched. Germline values: CDR1 LNHDA, CDR2 SQIVND (reference sequence). The length of the CDR3 is 15 residues. CDR3 region: CASRAGTSDNNEQFF. Here the CDR3 DNA reads TGTGCCAGTAGAGCCGGGACTAGCGACAACAATGAGCAGTTCTTC.

A word on this clone: At one end the junction does not follow the germline gene, possibly because of a read error. The rearrangement links TRBV7-9 to TRBJ2-3; TRBD2 aligns across 9 bases. This CDR3 spans 18 amino acids. The germline CDR1 and CDR2 sequences are SEHNR and FQNEAQ (reference sequence). This chain's CDR3 is CASSPAAGGPAYTDTRYF. CDR3 nucleotide sequence: TGTGCCAGCAGCCCGGCGGCGGGAGGGCCGGCTTACACAGATACGCGGTATTTT. Filled out from reference TRBV7-9 and TRBJ2-3, the complete variable domain reads DTGVSQNPRHKITKRGQNVTFRCDPISEHNRLYWYRQTLGQGPEFLTYFQNEAQLEKSRLLSDRFSAERPKGSFSTLEIQRTEQGDSAMYLCASSPAAGGPAYTDTRYFGPGTRLTVL.

The chain joins TRBV4-1 to TRBJ2-1, with TRBD2 matching 8 bases. Per germline, CDR1 MGHRA and CDR2 YSYEKL. This CDR3 has 17 residues. J lost 0 bases, V lost 4 bases, and 8 bases had no gene match. This CDR3 reads CASSRILSGGSYNEQFF. DNA of the CDR3: TGCGCCAGCAGCCGGATTCTGAGCGGGGGCTCCTACAATGAGCAGTTCTTC.

The V and J genes are TRBV5-1 and TRBJ2-5; 10 bases line up with TRBD2. Germline values: CDR1 SGHRS, CDR2 YFSETQ. The CDR3 loop spans 16 amino acids. Losses at the gene ends were 3 bases for V and 2 bases for J; bases not matched to a gene: 7. Here the CDR3 reads CASSSSAGGYQETQYF. The CDR3 nucleotides read TGCGCCAGCAGCTCATCAGCGGGGGGGTATCAAGAGACCCAGTACTTC.

The chain joins TRBV18 to TRBJ2-4; 7 bases match TRBD2. Per the germline V gene, CDR1 is KGHSH and CDR2 is LQKENI. The CDR3 spans 15 residues. V dropped 7 bases and J dropped 6; count of bases not matched to a gene: 12. CDR3 coding DNA: TGTGCCAGCTTCGACAAGCGGGGCGGGGGAAACATTCAGTACTTC. Translating it yields CASFDKRGGGNIQYF.

The V call is TRBV7-3, the J call TRBJ1-1, with unresolved D. CDR1 and CDR2 (germline): SGHTA, FQGTGA. This CDR3 spans 13 amino acids. The V gene lost 10 bases and the J gene lost 6 bases, with 18 bases spanning the gap. The CDR3: CATSPVRDAEAFF. The CDR3 DNA sequence: TGTGCCACCTCGCCCGTCCGGGATGCTGAAGCTTTCTTT. The variable domain in full, completed from reference TRBV7-3 and TRBJ1-1, reads GAGVSQTPSNKVTEKGKYVELRCDPISGHTALYWYRQSLGQGPEFLIYFQGTGAADDSGLPNDRFFAVRPEGSVSTLKIQRTERGDSAVYLCATSPVRDAEAFFGQGTRLTVV.

CDR3 protein: CASSTTETQYF. DNA for the CDR3: TGTGCCAGCAGTACTACAGAGACCCAGTACTTC. The chain carries TRBV6-5 and TRBJ2-5; D not resolved. The ends were cut back, 5 bases at V and 4 bases at J, with 5 bases in the middle. Germline lookup yields CDR1 MNHEY and CDR2 SVGAGI. The CDR3 extends over 11 amino acids.

The CDR3 DNA reads TGTGCCAGCAGGAAAGCGGGGAGCACAGATACGCAGTATTTT. Protein: CASRKAGSTDTQYF. The rearrangement joins TRBV11-3 to TRBJ2-3; 7 bases agree with TRBD2. Trimming took 6 bases from V and 0 from J; bases not matched to a gene: 3. The CDR3 runs to 14 residues. In germline, CDR1 is SGHNT, CDR2 YENEEA.

To note about this clone: Sequence at one end of the junction differs from germline and may be a read error. The chain joins TRBV5-1 to TRBJ1-6; 11 bases line up with TRBD1. The CDR3 is made up of 15 amino acids. Germline loops: CDR1 SGHRS, CDR2 YFSETQ. DNA for the CDR3: TGCGCCAGCAGCTCGGGACAGGGGGGTAATTCACCCCCCCACTTT. Its protein is CASSSGQGGNSPPHF.

This clone was counted only a few times. The chain links TRBV29-1 to TRBJ1-2; D is unresolved. Germline V CDR1 and CDR2: SQVTM, ANQGSEA. CDR3 length equals 11 residues. Trimming took off 7 bases at V and 2 bases at J, with 8 bases between the two ends. The CDR3 bases are TGCAGCGGAACAGAGAACTATGGCTACACCTTC. Amino acids: CSGTENYGYTF.

This chain joins TRBV7-9 and TRBJ1-2, with 10 positions matching TRBD1. Germline assignment: CDR1 SEHNR and CDR2 FQNEAQ (reference sequence). V was pared by 0 bases and J by 6 bases, with 7 bases of the junction left unmatched. This CDR3 spans 16 amino acids. For the CDR3, the DNA is TGTGCCAGCAGCTTAGCCTTGATGACAGGGGGCGATGGCTACACCTTC. It yields the protein CASSLALMTGGDGYTF.

This sequence joins TRBV28 and TRBJ1-2, with TRBD1 matching over 8 bases. CDR1 is MDHEN and CDR2 is SYDVKM in the germline V gene. This CDR3 has 12 amino acids. The junction had 5 bases not matched to a gene; V was cut back by 6 bases and J by 8 bases. CDR3 sequence reads: CASRGTGNGYTF. CDR3 in DNA: TGTGCCAGCAGGGGGACAGGAAACGGCTACACCTTC.

CDR3 DNA: TGTGCCAGCAGTTCCCCGACAGGGGGCGCGACTGAAGCTTTCTTT. Residues: CASSSPTGGATEAFF. This rearrangement joins TRBV27 to TRBJ1-1; TRBD1 matches at 10 bases. Trimming removed 4 bases from V and 5 bases from J; junction bases left unmatched: 7. Germline CDR1 reads MNHEY; CDR2 reads SMNVEV (reference sequence). The length of the CDR3 is 15 residues.

The chain joins TRBV19 to TRBJ1-2; a possible D gene is TRBD1 (5 bases). The CDR3 consists of 13 residues. V was cut by 3 bases and J by 8 bases, with 13 bases left in between. Germline CDR1 reads LNHDA; CDR2 reads SQIVND (reference sequence). Here the CDR3 reads CASSINPAGGYTF. DNA of the CDR3: TGTGCCAGTAGTATCAATCCCGCAGGGGGCTACACCTTC.

The chain carries TRBV29-1 and TRBJ2-5; D not certain. Germline V gene sequence: CDR1 SQVTM, CDR2 ANQGSEA. The CDR3 covers 12 residues. Trimming took off 5 bases at V and 4 bases at J, with 11 bases between the two ends. The CDR3 DNA follows: TGCAGCGTTTTTAACTATACAGAGACCCAGTACTTC. Encoded protein: CSVFNYTETQYF.

This clone came up a few times. The chain combines TRBV5-1 with TRBJ1-4, with D tentatively TRBD1 (5 bases). The CDR3 extends over 13 amino acids. V was clipped by 4 bases and J by 7 bases, with 11 bases between them. Germline-derived CDR1 and CDR2 are SGHRS and YFSETQ. The chain's CDR3 is CASSPGIGEKLFF. The CDR3 nucleotides read TGCGCCAGCAGCCCAGGGATTGGTGAAAAACTGTTTTTT.

The chain is built from TRBV7-3 and TRBJ2-7; D remains unclear. Trimming pared 4 bases from V and 0 bases from J, leaving 10 bases between. From germline, CDR1 is SGHTA and CDR2 FQGTGA. The CDR3 runs to 14 residues. This chain's CDR3 is CASSSGIGSYEQYF. In DNA form, the CDR3 reads TGTGCCAGCAGCTCCGGTATCGGCTCCTACGAGCAGTACTTC. Supplemented by reference TRBV7-3 and TRBJ2-7, the full variable domain reads GAGVSQTPSNKVTEKGKYVELRCDPISGHTALYWYRQSLGQGPEFLIYFQGTGAADDSGLPNDRFFAVRPEGSVSTLKIQRTERGDSAVYLCASSSGIGSYEQYFGPGTRLTVT.

The V call is TRBV28, the J call TRBJ1-4; no clear D. The CDR3 extends over 12 amino acids. Looked up from germline, CDR1 is MDHEN and CDR2 is SYDVKM. V was shortened by 5 bases and J by 3 bases, with 4 bases between the two germline ends. The CDR3 coding sequence is TGTGCCAGCAGTACTTCTAATGAAAAACTGTTTTTT. The encoded protein is CASSTSNEKLFF. Variable domain in full (rest from reference TRBV28 and TRBJ1-4): DVKVTQSSRYLVKRTGEKVFLECVQDMDHENMFWYRQDPGLGLRLIYFSYDVKMKEKGDIPEGYSVSREKKERFSLILESASTNQTSMYLCASSTSNEKLFFGSGTQLSVL.

This clone turned up a few times. At the DNA level, this CDR3 is encoded by other sequences in the same sample as well. The chain uses TRBV19 and TRBJ2-7, with 12 nucleotides matching TRBD2. V lost 6 bases and J lost 2; bases outside the gene matches: 2. The CDR3 is 14 residues long. Germline values: CDR1 LNHDA, CDR2 SQIVND (reference sequence). The CDR3 protein is CASSRTSGAYEQYF. CDR3 bases: TGTGCCAGTAGCCGGACTAGCGGGGCCTACGAGCAGTACTTC.

J is TRBJ1-6 and V is TRBV5-5; the D gene is possibly TRBD1 (6 bases). V was trimmed by 1 base and J by 5 bases, leaving 13 bases between them. Per germline, CDR1 SGHKS and CDR2 YYEKEE (reference sequence). The CDR3 covers 16 residues. The CDR3 sequence: CASSLLPSGDNSPLHF. CDR3 nucleotide sequence: TGTGCCAGCAGCTTGTTACCCTCAGGGGATAATTCACCCCTCCACTTT.

The CDR3 spells CASSSSRQGIVGNQPQHF. The CDR3 DNA reads TGTGCCAGTAGTTCCTCCCGACAGGGGATCGTTGGGAATCAGCCCCAGCATTTT. This chain connects TRBV19 to TRBJ1-5; 8 positions match TRBD1. CDR1 and CDR2 (germline): LNHDA, SQIVND (reference sequence). The CDR3 is 18 amino acids. After removal of 5 bases from V and 4 bases from J, the junction contained 16 bases not matched to a gene.